The rows below give T cell receptor beta chains drawn from one sample of a study of blood T cell repertoires in COVID-19. Clones were read by immunoSEQ multiplex PCR, and TCRdb kept only the in-frame ones, dropping some. The top ten hold less than 4% of the sample, which has approximately 140,000 clones, almost 85% seen once. The sample was PBMCs or T cells enriched from blood (not recorded which). Receptor source: a woman between 45 and 65 years old with acute COVID-19. CDR3s include the opening cysteine and the closing phenylalanine or tryptophan. The order of the fields is D gene, V gene, clone size, J gene, CDR3 DNA, CDR3 protein. The D gene is left open where the match is weak. Clone size is stated in some rows and not others, as once, few, many or a class when expanded.

>.|TRBV9|.|TRBJ1-2
TGTGCCAGCAGCGGATACAGGACGGAGAACTATGGCTACACCTTC
CASSGYRTENYGYTF
>.|TRBV12-3/TRBV12-4|.|TRBJ2-5
TGTGCCAGCAGGAACAGGGCTCCAGAGACCCAGTACTTC
CASRNRAPETQYF
>TRBD1|TRBV6-5|.|TRBJ1-4
TGTGCCAGCCGGTCCGGGACAGGGAATGAAAAACTGTTTTTT
CASRSGTGNEKLFF
>.|TRBV5-1|.|TRBJ2-7
TGCGCCAGCAGCCCGACAGTGAGCTCCTACGAGCAGTACTTC
CASSPTVSSYEQYF
>TRBD1|TRBV19|.|TRBJ2-1
TGTGCCAGTCGACAGGGGAATGAGCAGTTCTTC
CASRQGNEQFF
>.|TRBV3-1/TRBV3-2|.|TRBJ1-2
TGTGCCAGCAGCCAAGGCAGGCCGAGGGATGGCTACACCTTC
CASSQGRPRDGYTF
>.|TRBV9|.|TRBJ1-6
TGTGCCAGCAGCCCAGGAGGTTCACCCCTCCACTTT
CASSPGGSPLHF
>TRBD2|TRBV11-1|once|TRBJ2-5
TGTGCCAGCAGCCGCTCGGGACTAGCGGGGGGAGAGACCCAGTACTTC
CASSRSGLAGGETQYF
>TRBD2|TRBV5-1|.|TRBJ2-3
TGCGCCAGCAGCTTGGGACTAGCGGGAGTAGTCGATACGCAGTATTTT
CASSLGLAGVVDTQYF
>TRBD1|TRBV28|.|TRBJ2-7
TGTGCCAGCAGCCCTGGACAGGGAAGAGTGCACGAGCAGTACTTC
CASSPGQGRVHEQYF
>.|TRBV7-2|.|TRBJ1-1
TGTGCCAGCAGCTTAGATCGAAGCAACACTGAAGCTTTCTTT
CASSLDRSNTEAFF
>.|TRBV6-5|.|TRBJ1-3
TGTGCCAGCAGTTACGCCGGGTCTGGAAACACCATATATTTT
CASSYAGSGNTIYF
>.|TRBV7-2|.|TRBJ1-6
TGTGCCAGCAGCTTAGTGGGGCAGGGTAGATCACCCCTCCACTTT
CASSLVGQGRSPLHF
>.|TRBV10-3|.|TRBJ1-4
TGTGCCATCGGCGGGGGTGAAAAACTGTTTTTT
CAIGGGEKLFF
>.|TRBV6-2/TRBV6-3|.|TRBJ1-2
TGTGCCAGCAGTTTATCGAGGGTTTACGGCTACACCTTC
CASSLSRVYGYTF
>.|TRBV6-1|.|TRBJ2-7
TGTGCCAGCAGTGACCGGGCAGGGGAGGGCTACGAGCAGTACTTC
CASSDRAGEGYEQYF
>TRBD1|TRBV7-9|.|TRBJ2-7
TGTGCCAGCAGCTTATATGGACAGGGGGCCCCCTACGAGCAGTACTTC
CASSLYGQGAPYEQYF
>.|TRBV19|once|TRBJ1-2
TGTGCCAGTAGTATAGATCAAACAGCCTATGGCTACACCTTC
CASSIDQTAYGYTF
>TRBD1|TRBV27|.|TRBJ1-6
TGTGCCAGCAGTCGACGACAGGGGGAGTCACCCCTCCACTTT
CASSRRQGESPLHF
>.|TRBV28|.|TRBJ2-1
TGTGCCAGCAGCCAATGGAGGAGCTCCTACAATGAGCAGTTCTTC
CASSQWRSSYNEQFF
>.|TRBV27|.|TRBJ2-2
TGTGCCAGCAGTTTAGTCGTGGACAGCCTCACCGGGGAGCTGTTTTTT
CASSLVVDSLTGELFF
>TRBD1|TRBV7-2|.|TRBJ2-1
TGTGCCAGCAGCGGGGGGCAGGGGGCTTACAATGAGCAGTTCTTC
CASSGGQGAYNEQFF
>.|TRBV4-1|once|TRBJ1-3
TGCGCCAGCAGCCCTTTTGGGGGGGGTCTTACCTCTGGAAACACCATATATTTT
CASSPFGGGLTSGNTIYF
>.|TRBV18|many|TRBJ1-4
TGTGCCAGCTCACTCAGCCGGGACATCAGTGAAAAACTGTTTTTT
CASSLSRDISEKLFF
>.|TRBV7-8|.|TRBJ2-1
TGTGCCAGCAGCCGTCTTGGGGGGGCGGGGACCTACAATGAGCAGTTCTTC
CASSRLGGAGTYNEQFF
>.|TRBV19|many|TRBJ2-1
TGTGCCAGTAGTATTCTACAGGGTAACAATGAGCAGTTCTTC
CASSILQGNNEQFF
>TRBD2|TRBV11-1|.|TRBJ2-7
TGTGCCAGCAGCTTAGGTCGGGAGGCTCGTTCGGACGAGCAGTACTTC
CASSLGREARSDEQYF
>TRBD1|TRBV24-1|.|TRBJ2-2
TGTGCCACCAGTGATGGCCCGGGACAGAGAAACACCGGGGAGCTGTTTTTT
CATSDGPGQRNTGELFF
>TRBD2|TRBV7-3|.|TRBJ2-1
TGTGCCAGCAGCCCCGGACTAGTAGGTGAGCAGTTCTTC
CASSPGLVGEQFF
>TRBD2|TRBV19|.|TRBJ2-7
TGTGCCAGTAGTAATCGGCCGGGGGGACCCTACGAGCAGTACTTC
CASSNRPGGPYEQYF
>.|TRBV18|.|TRBJ1-6
TGTGCCAGCTCACAGAGCTCCTATAATTCACCCCTCCACTTT
CASSQSSYNSPLHF
>TRBD1|TRBV11-3|.|TRBJ1-1
TGTGCCAGCAGCCCCGACAGGGGCACTGAAGCTTTCTTT
CASSPDRGTEAFF
>TRBD1|TRBV7-2|.|TRBJ2-3
TGTGCCAGCAGCTTACAGGGGGCGGCGGGCACAGATACGCAGTATTTT
CASSLQGAAGTDTQYF
>TRBD1|TRBV5-4|.|TRBJ1-2
TGTGCCAGCAGCAACTCAGGGGGCGAGGACTATGGCTACACCTTC
CASSNSGGEDYGYTF
>TRBD1|TRBV27|.|TRBJ2-2
TGTGCCAGCAGTTTGAGACAGGGGTCCGGGGAGCTGTTTTTT
CASSLRQGSGELFF
>.|TRBV4-1|few|TRBJ2-7
TGCGCCAGCAGCCAAGATTGGGCAGGATTGCACTACGAGCAGTACTTC
CASSQDWAGLHYEQYF
>TRBD2|TRBV7-3|.|TRBJ2-5
TGTGCCAGCAGCGCAGGACTAGCGGGAAATCAAGAGACCCAGTACTTC
CASSAGLAGNQETQYF
>.|TRBV27|few|TRBJ1-1
TGTGCCAGCAGTCCTCGGGGGGTAAACACTGAAGCTTTCTTT
CASSPRGVNTEAFF
>.|TRBV7-9|.|TRBJ2-7
TGTGCCAGCAGCTTACCCCCCGGGGGGCCCCACGAGCAGTACTTC
CASSLPPGGPHEQYF
>TRBD1|TRBV5-1|.|TRBJ2-7
TGCGCCAGCAGCTTGGTGGGACAGTACGGCTACGAGCAGTACTTC
CASSLVGQYGYEQYF
>TRBD1|TRBV7-9|.|TRBJ1-2
TGTGCCAGCAGCTTAGCAGGGACAGGCGGCTACACCTTC
CASSLAGTGGYTF
>.|TRBV6-2/TRBV6-3|.|TRBJ2-6
TGTGCCAGCAGCCCCATGACTCTGACAGCCCTGGCCGGGGCCAACGTCCTGACTTTC
CASSPMTLTALAGANVLTF